This T cell receptor beta chain was profiled in a study of technical replicates of blood from a handful of donors. Only in-frame clones appear in the TCRdb table, and some are missing; sequencing was by immunoSEQ multiplex PCR. This sample has around 68,000 clones, with roughly 97% found just once. The origin of this receptor is a human donor in good health. The specimen was T cells isolated from PBMCs.

Written as DNA, the CDR3 is TGCGCCAGCAGCTTCGATGGGAGCTACACCGGGGAGCTGTTTTTT. As protein: CASSFDGSYTGELFF. The chain recombines TRBV5-1 with TRBJ2-2; tentative D call: TRBD2 (5 bases). Trimming took 2 bases from V and 3 from J, leaving 11 bases between them. The CDR3 is 15 amino acids. The germline CDR1 and CDR2 sequences are SGHRS and YFSETQ.